The 25 T cell receptor beta chains in this list originate from one sample, sequenced in a study of CD8+ T cells in alopecia areata. The treatment was: oral pan-JAK inhibitor, 5-10 mg twice daily. Isolated RNA was reverse transcribed into cDNA used as the sequencing template. The repertoire was sequenced with immunoSEQ multiplex PCR; TCRdb's copy has only in-frame clones and lacks some. The sample records 90,000 or so clones, around 40% being singletons. The sample consisted of CD8+ T cells sorted from blood, taken at week 24, from a patient treated with tofacitinib. Receptors originate from a human donor with alopecia areata.

This rearrangement joins TRBV10-1 to TRBJ2-1; TRBD2 matches 9 bases. V gave up 3 bases and J gave up 7 bases; unmatched junction bases: 13. CDR1 is WNHNN and CDR2 is SYGVQD in the germline V gene (reference sequence). This CDR3 has 17 residues. The CDR3 bases are TGCGCCAGCAGTGAAAATACTCGCGGGAGGGCCTGGAATGAGCAGTTCTTC. This codes for CASSENTRGRAWNEQFF.

The V gene is TRBV4-2, the J gene TRBJ2-2, with 8 bases fitting TRBD2. CDR1 is LGHNA and CDR2 is YNFKEQ in the germline V gene. V lost 2 bases and J lost 3; bases outside the gene matches: 2. The CDR3 has 15 amino acids. In DNA form, the CDR3 reads TGTGCCAGCAGCCAAAGCGGGGGATACACCGGGGAGCTGTTTTTT. Amino acids: CASSQSGGYTGELFF.

The chain employs TRBV7-9 and TRBJ2-7; TRBD1 agrees at 10 bases. With 5 bases clipped from V and 5 bases from J, the junction kept 9 bases outside the gene matches. Germline values: CDR1 SEHNR, CDR2 FQNEAQ (reference sequence). The CDR3 is made up of 15 amino acids. The CDR3 DNA is TGTGCCAGCAGCCTCCGTGGGACAGGGGTCAACGAGCAGTACTTC. Encoded protein: CASSLRGTGVNEQYF.

The rearrangement uses TRBV7-9 and TRBJ2-7, with 11 bases aligning to TRBD2. V shed 5 bases, J shed 6 bases, and the junction held 6 bases outside the gene matches. Germline CDR1 reads SEHNR; CDR2 reads FQNEAQ (reference sequence). CDR3 length: 14 residues. DNA for the CDR3: TGTGCCAGCAGCGGAGGACTAGCGGGCGCCGAGCAGTACTTC. This encodes CASSGGLAGAEQYF.

V and J are TRBV19 and TRBJ1-5; tentatively, D is TRBD1 (5 bases). The CDR3 is 14 amino acids. The germline gives CDR1 LNHDA, CDR2 SQIVND (reference sequence). V lost 4 bases to trimming and J lost 4 bases, with 11 bases between them. The CDR3 sequence is CASSTDKGNQPQHF. CDR3 sequence (DNA): TGTGCCAGTAGTACGGACAAGGGTAATCAGCCCCAGCATTTT.

This clone was seen only once. The gene calls are TRBV29-1 and TRBJ1-2, with TRBD1 as a possible D gene (5 bases). V lost 0 bases and J 8 bases, leaving 19 bases between the germline ends. Germline V lookup: CDR1 SQVTM, CDR2 ANQGSEA. CDR3 length: 15 amino acids. The CDR3 nucleotides read TGCAGCGTTGAAGACGGGGGAGGTGGGGCGCAAGGCTACACCTTC. This translates into CSVEDGGGGAQGYTF.

The chain carries TRBV5-6 and TRBJ2-7; 7 bases agree with TRBD1. Germline V CDR1 and CDR2: SGHDT, YYEEEE. The CDR3 runs to 14 residues. Trimming removed 4 bases from V and 3 bases from J; junction bases left unmatched: 7. Here the CDR3 DNA reads TGTGCCAGCAGCGGCACCGACAGGGTCTACGAGCAGTACTTC. It encodes CASSGTDRVYEQYF.

For the CDR3, the DNA is TGTGCTAAAGGGAATTGCCACGAGCAGTACTTC. This sequence encodes CAKGNCHEQYF. This chain uses TRBV21-1 with TRBJ2-7. TRBV21-1 is shown as a pseudogene. The CDR3 contains 11 residues.

This clone was seen a single time. The junction differs from germline at one of its ends, possibly a read error. The CDR3 sequence: CAEGTLGHTF. DNA for the CDR3: TGTGCCGAAGGCACTCTTGGCCACACCTTC. The V gene is TRBV30, the J gene TRBJ1-2; no definite D call. Germline V gene lookup returns CDR1 GTSNPN and CDR2 SVGIG (reference sequence). CDR3 length: 10 residues.

This clone was counted many times. The V gene is TRBV2, the J gene TRBJ2-3; TRBD2 agrees at 8 bases. CDR3 length: 14 amino acids. Germline V lookup: CDR1 SNHLY, CDR2 FYNNEI. J was trimmed by 6 bases and V by 4 bases; bases with no gene match: 6. CDR3 in DNA: TGTGCCAGCAGTGGAGAGCGGGAGTTGGATACGCAGTATTTT. It specifies CASSGERELDTQYF.

CDR3 residues: CASSFYGELFF. CDR3 DNA sequence: TGTGCCAGCAGTTTTTATGGGGAGCTGTTTTTT. This sequence joins TRBV27 and TRBJ2-2; no definite D call. The CDR3 runs to 11 residues. The V end lost 3 bases, the J end lost 8 bases, and 4 bases lay between the germline ends. Per germline, CDR1 MNHEY and CDR2 SMNVEV (reference sequence).

The chain uses TRBV30 and TRBJ1-2; 8 nucleotides line up with TRBD1. The ends lost 2 bases at V and 2 bases at J; junction bases unmatched: 13. In germline, CDR1 is GTSNPN, CDR2 SVGIG (reference sequence). CDR3 size: 17 residues. CDR3 nucleotide sequence: TGTGCCTGGAGTCGTCCCGGGACAGGACCATTAAACTATGGCTACACCTTC. Its translation is CAWSRPGTGPLNYGYTF.

The chain carries TRBV27 and TRBJ1-1; D not resolved. Trimming stripped 8 bases from V and 2 bases from J, with 15 bases between. The CDR3 covers 14 residues. Germline CDR1 reads MNHEY; CDR2 reads SMNVEV (reference sequence). The CDR3 DNA follows: TGTGCCAGCTCTACTTCGGTCGGAAACACTGAAGCTTTCTTT. Translating gives CASSTSVGNTEAFF.

The V call is TRBV9, the J call TRBJ2-7; tentative D call: TRBD2 (5 bases). The CDR3 sequence is 13 residues long. CDR1 SGDLS and CDR2 YYNGEE come from the germline V gene. The V end was cut by 2 bases, the J end by 7 bases, with 13 bases between. The CDR3 DNA reads TGTGCCAGCAGCGTTTCGGGGTTCGGGGAGCAGTACTTC. This gives the protein CASSVSGFGEQYF. The full variable domain, in which reference TRBV9 and TRBJ2-7 provide the parts outside the CDR3, is DSGVTQTPKHLITATGQRVTLRCSPRSGDLSVYWYQQSLDQGLQFLIQYYNGEERAKGNILERFSAQQFPDLHSELNLSSLELGDSALYFCASSVSGFGEQYFGPGTRLTVT.

The chain couples TRBV29-1 to TRBJ2-1, with 7 bases lining up with TRBD2. V gave up 3 bases and J gave up 8 bases; unmatched junction bases: 4. Germline CDR1 and CDR2: SQVTM and ANQGSEA. The CDR3 extends over 12 amino acids. The CDR3 DNA reads as TGCAGCGTTGAGACTAGCTGGGATGAGCAGTTCTTC. This sequence encodes CSVETSWDEQFF.

This clone appeared a few times. The J gene is TRBJ1-2, the V gene TRBV23-1; the D gene is possibly TRBD1 (6 bases). TRBV23-1 is an ORF; its function is uncertain. Trimming left V 3 bases short and J 8 bases short, with 22 bases between. The CDR3 extends over 16 amino acids. DNA of the CDR3: TGCGCCAGCAGTCAGTCGGACAGAACTTCCCCGATCGGCTACACCTTC. Translation: CASSQSDRTSPIGYTF.

This clone was seen a handful of times. The chain employs TRBV2 and TRBJ2-2; no clear D. The CDR3 has 16 residues. Trimming took off 5 bases at V and 6 bases at J, with 19 bases between the two ends. Germline-derived CDR1 and CDR2 are SNHLY and FYNNEI. The CDR3 coding sequence is TGTGCCAGCAGTCTCTGGACCAGGAACGGCGCCGGGGAGCTGTTTTTT. Translated, it gives CASSLWTRNGAGELFF.

This chain joins TRBV4-1 and TRBJ2-7; TRBD1 is a possible D gene (6 bases). This CDR3 has 15 amino acids. CDR1 and CDR2 (germline): MGHRA, YSYEKL. Trimming shortened V by 0 bases and J by 1 base, and 10 bases separated the two germline ends. The CDR3, as DNA: TGCGCCAGCAGCCAAGAACAGGGTCAATCCTACGAGCAGTACTTC. It translates to CASSQEQGQSYEQYF.

The J gene is TRBJ2-7, the V gene TRBV7-9, with 11 positions matching TRBD2. The germline gives CDR1 SEHNR, CDR2 FQNEAQ (reference sequence). Trimming at V came to 2 bases and at J to 6 bases, leaving 15 bases not matched to a gene. This CDR3 spans 18 amino acids. CDR3 sequence (DNA): TGTGCCAGCAGCTTACCAACTTACTCCACTAGCGGGAGTACCGAGCAGTACTTC. It specifies CASSLPTYSTSGSTEQYF.

This clone appeared a few times. Germline and junction disagree at one end, which may indicate a read error. This rearrangement joins TRBV7-9 to TRBJ2-7, with a tentative D call TRBD2 (5 bases). From germline, CDR1 is SEHNR and CDR2 FQNEAQ (reference sequence). The CDR3 spans 12 residues. CDR3 in DNA: TGTGCCAGCAGCTATGGGAAGGACTCGAGTAAGTTC. This gives the protein CASSYGKDSSKF.

The chain uses TRBV10-3 and TRBJ2-7; D uncertain. Germline assignment: CDR1 ENHRY and CDR2 SYGVKD. Trimming stripped 3 bases from V and 0 bases from J, with 0 bases between. There are 11 residues in the CDR3. This CDR3 is CAISDSYEQYF. CDR3 in DNA: TGTGCCATCAGTGACTCCTACGAGCAGTACTTC.

Details on this clone: This same CDR3 is encoded by further DNA sequences in the sample. This sequence joins TRBV30 and TRBJ2-7; D is perhaps TRBD1 (5 bases). The germline V gene has CDR1 GTSNPN and CDR2 SVGIG (reference sequence). Trimming left V 2 bases short and J 3 bases short, with 5 bases between. The CDR3 loop spans 11 amino acids. The CDR3 region is CAWSQGYEQYF. The CDR3 DNA reads as TGTGCCTGGAGTCAGGGCTACGAGCAGTACTTC.

The gene calls are TRBV7-3 and TRBJ2-7; D may correspond to TRBD1 or TRBD2 (5 bases each). Germline V gene data show CDR1 as SGHTA and CDR2 as FQGTGA. The CDR3 totals 16 residues. Trimming removed 2 bases at V and 0 bases at J, with 14 bases between. CDR3 sequence reads: CASSLEGHSLSYEQYF. The CDR3 DNA reads as TGTGCCAGCAGCTTAGAGGGGCATTCACTCTCCTACGAGCAGTACTTC.

The chain combines TRBV2 with TRBJ2-5; TRBD2 agrees at 8 bases. The germline CDR1 and CDR2 sequences are SNHLY and FYNNEI. V trimming: 6 bases; J trimming: 3 bases; junction bases outside the gene matches: 3. This CDR3 contains 13 residues. CDR3 sequence (DNA): TGTGCCAGCAGCCCCGGGGGGGAAGAGACCCAGTACTTC. It encodes CASSPGGEETQYF.

This rearrangement joins TRBV7-2 to TRBJ2-1; 12 positions agree with TRBD2. Germline CDR1 is SGHTA and CDR2 is FQGNSA. The CDR3 consists of 18 residues. V was clipped by 2 bases and J by 8 bases; unmatched bases: 13. CDR3 region: CASSLRPSSGRAPHEQFF. Written as DNA, the CDR3 is TGTGCCAGCAGCTTAAGACCCTCTAGCGGGAGGGCCCCCCATGAGCAGTTCTTC. Full variable domain (rest looked up from reference TRBV7-2 and TRBJ2-1): GAGVSQSPSNKVTEKGKDVELRCDPISGHTALYWYRQSLGQGLEFLIYFQGNSAPDKSGLPSDRFSAERTGGSVSTLTIQRTQQEDSAVYLCASSLRPSSGRAPHEQFFGPGTRLTVL.